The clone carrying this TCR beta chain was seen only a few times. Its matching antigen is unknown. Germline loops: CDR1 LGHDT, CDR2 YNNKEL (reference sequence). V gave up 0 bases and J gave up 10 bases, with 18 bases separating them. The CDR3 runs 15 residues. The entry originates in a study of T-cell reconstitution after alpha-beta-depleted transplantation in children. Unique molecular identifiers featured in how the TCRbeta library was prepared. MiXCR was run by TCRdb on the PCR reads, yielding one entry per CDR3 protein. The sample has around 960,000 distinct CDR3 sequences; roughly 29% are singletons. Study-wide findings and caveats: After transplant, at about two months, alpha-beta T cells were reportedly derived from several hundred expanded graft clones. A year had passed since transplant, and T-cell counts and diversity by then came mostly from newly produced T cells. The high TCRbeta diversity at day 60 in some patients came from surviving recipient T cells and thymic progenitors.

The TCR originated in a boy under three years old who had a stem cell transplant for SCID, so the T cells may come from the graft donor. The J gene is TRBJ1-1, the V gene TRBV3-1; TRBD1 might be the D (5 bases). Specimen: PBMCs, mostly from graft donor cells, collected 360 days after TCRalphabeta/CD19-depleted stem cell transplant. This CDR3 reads CASSQDLTVVRRAFF. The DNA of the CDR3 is TGTGCCAGCAGCCAAGATCTGACAGTCGTTCGGAGAGCTTTCTTT.